This T cell receptor (beta chain) was captured in a study of blood T cell repertoires in COVID-19. At the level of the study: Samples of COVID-19 (acute and convalescent) were obtained from the United States, Italy and Spain. From T cells, B-cell-depleted T cells, or PBMCs came the material, which was cDNA or gDNA.

CDR3 length: 15 residues. Trimming cost V 0 bases and J 2 bases, with 11 bases left between them. Germline V gene data show CDR1 as SGHNT and CDR2 as YYREEE (reference sequence). Original methodology: For nucleated cells, counts were estimated from reference gene primer amplification. Measured with immunoSEQ multiplex PCR; TCRdb has only the in-frame clones, and not every one. That table gives V, J and clone size, and the DNA gave D and trimming. The sample lists 40,000 to 60,000 clones, more than 75% occurring once. Material for sequencing was peripheral blood. The clonotype comes from a human donor in a cohort sampled during active COVID-19. V is TRBV5-4 and J is TRBJ1-2; D is perhaps TRBD1 (5 bases). The CDR3 here is CASSLEQGRNYGYTF. For the CDR3, the DNA is TGTGCCAGCAGCTTGGAGCAGGGAAGAAACTATGGCTACACCTTC. Filled out from reference TRBV5-4 and TRBJ1-2, the complete variable domain reads ETGVTQSPTHLIKTRGQQVTLRCSSQSGHNTVSWYQQALGQGPQFIFQYYREEENGRGNFPPRFSGLQFPNYSSELNVNALELDDSALYLCASSLEQGRNYGYTFGSGTRLTVV.